This T cell receptor (beta chain) stems from a study of Graves' ophthalmopathy and Graves' hyperthyroidism. In this cohort, patients with other autoimmune diseases, uncontrolled infections, pregnancy or lactation were excluded. Germline-derived CDR1 and CDR2 are MNHNS and SASEGT. V shed 0 bases and J shed 2 bases, with 10 bases lying between them. The CDR3 totals 15 residues. For repertoire sequencing, the TCR beta CDR3 regions were amplified from RNA transcripts. HTBI-primed first-round RT-PCR preceded second-round multiplex PCR. From the multiplex PCR reads, TCRdb called clonotypes with MiXCR, one entry per CDR3 protein. The sample yields 350,000 or so distinct CDR3 sequences, roughly a sixth seen once.

The source of this sequence is an adult man with Graves' ophthalmopathy. The V gene is TRBV6-1, the J gene TRBJ1-2; D gene unclear. The sequenced sample was peripheral blood. CDR3 protein: CASSEADIRNYGYTF. Here the CDR3 DNA reads TGTGCCAGCAGTGAAGCCGACATAAGAAACTATGGCTACACCTTC.